These T cell receptor beta chains were read from a single sample in a study of molecular identifiers for immune sequencing clone quantification. A single record per CDR3 protein comes from TCRdb applying MiXCR to the PCR reads. The sample holds approximately 500,000 distinct CDR3 sequences, roughly 26% seen once. Sequenced material: naive CD8+ T cells from blood, with Jurkat cell RNA spiked in. The receptors originated from a human donor in good health. Some libraries in this study had Jurkat cell RNA spiked in. Each CDR3 is given with its conserved first and last residue. Each record gives: V gene, CDR3 protein.

V gene: TRBV9; CDR3 protein: CASSPLLAQGDTQYF
V gene: TRBV6-6; CDR3 protein: CASSYQSSGNTIYF
V gene: TRBV19; CDR3 protein: CASSMGQGFSYEQYF
V gene: TRBV7-9; CDR3 protein: CASSPRLEAGELFF
V gene: TRBV27; CDR3 protein: CASSYLAGRSDEQYF
V gene: TRBV28; CDR3 protein: CASSLGGANALTF
V gene: TRBV4-3; CDR3 protein: CASSQGGPLGAGELFF
V gene: TRBV12-3/TRBV12-4; CDR3 protein: CASSLSGSDRGGMNTEAFF
V gene: TRBV19; CDR3 protein: CASSIRTEISNQPQHF
V gene: TRBV29-1; CDR3 protein: CSVGGENSYEQYF
V gene: TRBV10-2; CDR3 protein: CASSDYTMNTEAFF
V gene: TRBV4-3; CDR3 protein: CASSQELWTSTETQYF
V gene: TRBV20-1; CDR3 protein: CSAQSGTSATDTQYF
V gene: TRBV28; CDR3 protein: CASSDRGGQPQHF
V gene: TRBV7-6; CDR3 protein: CASSHLAGASGSTDTQYF
V gene: TRBV30; CDR3 protein: CAWIVAETQYF
V gene: TRBV7-6; CDR3 protein: CASSFRGQGRRPQHF
V gene: TRBV12-3/TRBV12-4; CDR3 protein: CASSSTDTPGTGELFF
V gene: TRBV19; CDR3 protein: CASSIVPGDTGGYTF
V gene: TRBV4-1; CDR3 protein: CASSQVKSYEQYF
V gene: TRBV9; CDR3 protein: CASSVDDVTQYF
V gene: TRBV4-1; CDR3 protein: CASSRWESSADTQYF